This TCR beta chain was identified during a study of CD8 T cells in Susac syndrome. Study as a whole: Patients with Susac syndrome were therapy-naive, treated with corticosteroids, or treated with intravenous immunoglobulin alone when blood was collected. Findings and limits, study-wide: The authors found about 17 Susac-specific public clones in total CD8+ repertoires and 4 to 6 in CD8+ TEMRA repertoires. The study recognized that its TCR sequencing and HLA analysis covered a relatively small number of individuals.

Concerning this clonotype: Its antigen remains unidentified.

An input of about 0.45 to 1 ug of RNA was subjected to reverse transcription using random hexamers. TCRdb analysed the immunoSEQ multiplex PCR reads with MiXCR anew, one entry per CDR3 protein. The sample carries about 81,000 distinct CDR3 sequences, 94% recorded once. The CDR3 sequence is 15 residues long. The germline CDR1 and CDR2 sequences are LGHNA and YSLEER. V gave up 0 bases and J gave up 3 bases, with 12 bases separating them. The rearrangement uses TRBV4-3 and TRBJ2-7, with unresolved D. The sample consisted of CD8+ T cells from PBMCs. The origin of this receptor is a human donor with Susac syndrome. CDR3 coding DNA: TGCGCCAGCAGCCAAGAACCGGGTGAAATCTACGAGCAGTACTTC. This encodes CASSQEPGEIYEQYF.